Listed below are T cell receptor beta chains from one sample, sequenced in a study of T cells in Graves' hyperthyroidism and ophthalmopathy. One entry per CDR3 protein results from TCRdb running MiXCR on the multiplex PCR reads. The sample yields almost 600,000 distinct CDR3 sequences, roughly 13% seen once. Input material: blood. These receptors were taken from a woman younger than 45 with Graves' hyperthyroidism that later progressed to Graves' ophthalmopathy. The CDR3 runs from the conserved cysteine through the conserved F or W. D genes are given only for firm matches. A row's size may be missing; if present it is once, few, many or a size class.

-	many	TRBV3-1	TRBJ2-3	TGTGCCAGCAGCCATCCCCTGACATTAAGCACAGATACGCAGTATTTT	CASSHPLTLSTDTQYF
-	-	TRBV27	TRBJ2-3	TGTGCCAGCAGTGATCCCCGTTCCCAGGGCCCAGATACGCAGTATTTT	CASSDPRSQGPDTQYF
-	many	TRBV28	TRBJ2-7	TGTGCCAGCAGTTTATTAGTAGTAGCGGAACACTACGAGCAGTACTTC	CASSLLVVAEHYEQYF
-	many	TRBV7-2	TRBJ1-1	TGTGCCAGCAGCTCACGAATGGGGGGGGATACTGAAGCTTTCTTT	CASSSRMGGDTEAFF
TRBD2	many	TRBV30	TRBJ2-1	TGTGCCTGGAGTGTACGCGGGAGTTACTACAATGAGCAGTTCTTC	CAWSVRGSYYNEQFF
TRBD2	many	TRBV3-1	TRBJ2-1	TGTGCCAGCAGCCAGACTAGCGAATATGAGCAGTTCTTC	CASSQTSEYEQFF
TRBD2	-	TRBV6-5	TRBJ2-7	TGTGCCAGCAGTTACATAGCTAGCGGGAGAGGCGACGAGCAGTACTTC	CASSYIASGRGDEQYF
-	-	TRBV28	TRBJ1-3	TGTGCCAGCAGTACCCCGGGCCTCTCTGGAAACACCATATATTTT	CASSTPGLSGNTIYF
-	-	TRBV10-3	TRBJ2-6	TGTGCCATCAGTGAGTCTGGGGACCCAGCCTCTGGGGCCAACGTCCTGACTTTC	CAISESGDPASGANVLTF
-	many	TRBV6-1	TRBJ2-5	TGTGCCAGCACCATCGACAGCCAAGAGACCCAGTACTTC	CASTIDSQETQYF
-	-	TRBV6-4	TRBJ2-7	TGTGCCAGCAGTTTCCGGGATCATGAACTCAGTTACGAGCAGTACTTC	CASSFRDHELSYEQYF
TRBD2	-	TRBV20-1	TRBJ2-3	TGCAGTGCTAGAGATAATCGGCGACTAGCGGACTTAACAGATACGCAGTATTTT	CSARDNRRLADLTDTQYF